The 25 T cell receptor beta chains in this list originate from one sample, sequenced in a study of vaccination and CD4 T cells after COVID-19. Which antigens these TCRs recognize remains unknown. Treatment noted: roughly 10-day PBMC culture with coronavirus spike peptide pools or control peptides (ViraFEST assay). CD4+ T cells that had been cultured provided DNA sequenced with the Oncomine TCR Beta short-read assay. TCRdb redid the calling of the PCR reads with MiXCR, one entry per CDR3 protein. Among 9,500 to 15,000 distinct CDR3 sequences listed, 40% to 50% were seen once. Sequencing was done on a sample of CD4+ T cells from blood, cultured in vitro. Source of these receptors: a human donor who had recovered from COVID-19.

This chain joins TRBV30 and TRBJ1-1, with 8 bases lining up with TRBD1. The germline gives CDR1 GTSNPN, CDR2 SVGIG (reference sequence). The V and J ends lost 6 bases and 3 bases, in that order; junction bases with no gene match: 6. The CDR3 has 13 amino acids. The CDR3 DNA is TGTGCCTGTGACAGGGGAGGGGACACTGAAGCTTTCTTT. It encodes CACDRGGDTEAFF. The full variable domain, completed using reference TRBV30 and TRBJ1-1, is SQTIHQWPATLVQPVGSPLSLECTVEGTSNPNLYWYRQAAGRGLQLLFYSVGIGQISSEVPQNLSASRPQDRQFILSSKKLLLSDSGFYLCACDRGGDTEAFFGQGTRLTVV.

The V and J genes are TRBV20-1 and TRBJ2-7; 8 bases are shared with TRBD2. This CDR3 spans 15 amino acids. V shed 0 bases and J 5 bases; nucleotides not matched to a gene: 9. Germline CDR1 DFQATT, CDR2 SNEGSKA (reference sequence). The CDR3 is CSARDSIAGHDEQYF. CDR3 in DNA: TGCAGTGCTAGAGATTCAATAGCGGGACACGACGAGCAGTACTTC.

J is TRBJ2-7 and V is TRBV20-1, with D perhaps assigned TRBD1 or TRBD2 (5 bases each). The CDR3 spans 14 residues. Germline lookup yields CDR1 DFQATT and CDR2 SNEGSKA (reference sequence). V lost 3 bases and J 2 bases, leaving 14 bases between the germline ends. CDR3 region: CSARRGTFTYEQYF. The CDR3 DNA sequence: TGCAGTGCTAGGAGAGGGACCTTTACCTACGAGCAGTACTTC.

This clonotype came up a few times. The rearrangement joins TRBV7-8 to TRBJ2-2, with no clear D. The CDR3 is 15 residues long. Germline CDR1 SGHVS, CDR2 FQNEAQ. Trimming took 2 bases from V and 1 from J, leaving 8 bases between them. The CDR3, as DNA: TGTGCCAGCAGCTTACGGAACTTGAACACCGGGGAGCTGTTTTTT. This sequence encodes CASSLRNLNTGELFF.

This clonotype was counted a few times. The V and J genes are TRBV6-5 and TRBJ1-1; D gene unclear. Germline loops: CDR1 MNHEY, CDR2 SVGAGI. The CDR3 has 14 amino acids. Trimming stripped 6 bases from V and 0 bases from J, with 11 bases between. CDR3 bases: TGTGCCAGCAGCTACCGACGGATGAACACTGAAGCTTTCTTT. It specifies CASSYRRMNTEAFF.

The chain joins TRBV11-3 to TRBJ2-5, with TRBD2 matching over 11 bases. J was trimmed by 13 bases and V by 5 bases; bases with no gene match: 9. This CDR3 is built from 13 residues. The V gene's germline CDR1 is SGHNT and CDR2 YENEEA. The DNA for the CDR3 is TGTGCCAGCAGCGGGGGACTAGCGGCCCTGTCGTACTTC. It encodes CASSGGLAALSYF.

This clonotype was seen a few times. The chain joins TRBV7-2 to TRBJ1-1; 8 nucleotides agree with TRBD1. This CDR3 is 14 amino acids long. With V trimmed by 5 bases and J by 1 base, 3 bases remained unmatched. Germline assignment: CDR1 SGHTA and CDR2 FQGNSA. The CDR3 is CASSPGQGNTEAFF. CDR3 bases: TGTGCCAGCAGCCCCGGACAGGGGAACACTGAAGCTTTCTTT.

This clonotype has just a few counts. V and J are TRBV7-9 and TRBJ1-1, with TRBD1 matching 7 bases. The CDR3 sequence is 16 residues long. The V segment lost 1 base and the J segment 2 bases; nucleotides outside the gene matches: 7. Germline CDR1 SEHNR, CDR2 FQNEAQ (reference sequence). Here the CDR3 reads CASSLGAGGANTEAFF. The CDR3 DNA reads as TGTGCCAGCAGCTTAGGAGCAGGGGGAGCAAACACTGAAGCTTTCTTT.

This clonotype was observed a few times. This rearrangement joins TRBV6-1 to TRBJ2-2; D is undetermined. V lost 6 bases, J lost 2 bases, and 13 bases lay in between. The CDR3 loop spans 15 amino acids. Germline CDR1 MNHNS, CDR2 SASEGT. The CDR3 protein is CASRLNRVNTGELFF. The DNA of the CDR3 is TGTGCCAGCAGGCTTAACCGGGTTAACACCGGGGAGCTGTTTTTT.

CDR3: CASSEGGRIVYEQYF. CDR3 nucleotides: TGTGCCAGCAGTGAAGGTGGCCGAATTGTCTACGAGCAGTACTTC. The chain uses TRBV6-1 and TRBJ2-7; no clear D. V was shortened by 1 base and J by 3 bases, with 13 bases between the two germline ends. The germline V gene has CDR1 MNHNS and CDR2 SASEGT. The CDR3 covers 15 residues.

The table lists this clonotype with a few counts. The chain employs TRBV7-9 and TRBJ2-7; TRBD2 agrees at 8 bases. Trimming took 4 bases from V and 6 from J; bases not matched to a gene: 11. Germline V gene lookup returns CDR1 SEHNR and CDR2 FQNEAQ (reference sequence). This CDR3 comprises 15 residues. CDR3 region: CASSSSGGGFFEQYF. The DNA of the CDR3 is TGTGCCAGCAGCTCGAGCGGGGGAGGGTTCTTCGAGCAGTACTTC.

The table lists this clonotype with a few counts. The J gene is TRBJ2-2, the V gene TRBV7-3; the D gene is possibly TRBD1 (6 bases). CDR3 length: 13 residues. Germline V CDR1 and CDR2: SGHTA, FQGTGA. Trimming left V 2 bases short and J 7 bases short, with 8 bases between. The CDR3 region is CASSLVQGGELFF. The CDR3 DNA sequence: TGTGCCAGCAGCTTAGTACAGGGCGGGGAGCTGTTTTTT.

V is TRBV7-2 and J is TRBJ1-1; D gene uncertain. Germline V CDR1 and CDR2: SGHTA, FQGNSA. Trimming removed 4 bases from V and 10 bases from J, with 13 bases in between. This CDR3 spans 12 amino acids. The CDR3 sequence is CASSSVRGAAFF. The DNA for the CDR3 is TGTGCCAGCAGCTCAGTACGGGGTGCAGCTTTCTTT.

The chain has TRBV2 and TRBJ2-3, with D possibly TRBD2 on 5 matching bases. V gave up 1 base and J gave up 4 bases, with 15 bases separating them. Germline assignment: CDR1 SNHLY and CDR2 FYNNEI. The CDR3 extends over 16 amino acids. The CDR3 loop reads CASSEVLVREADTQYF. CDR3 nucleotides: TGTGCCAGCAGTGAAGTCCTAGTGAGGGAAGCAGATACGCAGTATTTT.

This sequence joins TRBV12-3 or TRBV12-4 and TRBJ2-1; D not certain. The CDR3 totals 15 residues. The ends were cut back, 3 bases at V and 6 bases at J, with 15 bases in the middle. CDR3 in DNA: TGTGCCAGCAGTTTTTTACTCGCCGGGTCCAATGAGCAGTTCTTC. It specifies CASSFLLAGSNEQFF.

On this clonotype itself: It is unclear where the CDR3 begins or ends on the DNA, so no DNA is shown, and the CDR3 is as TCRdb lists it. The chain combines TRBV12-5 with TRBJ2-2. From its first to its last residue, the CDR3 has 15 amino acids. Germline V lookup: CDR1 LGHNT, CDR2 FRNRAP. CDR3 in amino acids: CASGLGRNLPGSCFF.

The rearrangement uses TRBV7-2 and TRBJ1-1; D not resolved. Trimming removed 5 bases from V and 0 bases from J, with 10 bases in between. Germline CDR1 reads SGHTA; CDR2 reads FQGNSA. This CDR3 spans 14 amino acids. The CDR3 sequence is CASSIDGLNTEAFF. CDR3 DNA sequence: TGTGCCAGCAGCATAGATGGACTGAACACTGAAGCTTTCTTT.

The chain joins TRBV6-1 to TRBJ2-3, with D hard to call. The length of the CDR3 is 13 residues. Germline V CDR1 and CDR2: MNHNS, SASEGT. V shed 6 bases and J shed 0 bases, with 7 bases lying between them. CDR3 in DNA: TGTGCCAGCAGACGGCCTAGCACAGATACGCAGTATTTT. Its translation is CASRRPSTDTQYF.

This clonotype turned up a few times. The genes are TRBV20-1 and TRBJ1-5, with D uncertain. Per germline, CDR1 DFQATT and CDR2 SNEGSKA (reference sequence). V gave up 5 bases and J gave up 4 bases, with 12 bases separating them. There are 13 residues in the CDR3. The CDR3 region has the DNA TGCAGTGCTCGTGCGGCCCCGAATCAGCCCCAGCATTTT. Encoded protein: CSARAAPNQPQHF.

This chain connects TRBV6-2 or TRBV6-3 to TRBJ2-2; unclear D gene. This CDR3 spans 14 amino acids. V was pared by 8 bases and J by 6 bases, with 16 bases between. CDR1 MNHEY and CDR2 SVGEGT come from the germline V gene. The CDR3 protein is CASGVGYRAGELFF. CDR3 nucleotide sequence: TGTGCCAGCGGGGTGGGCTACCGCGCCGGGGAGCTGTTTTTT.

A few counts support this clonotype. V and J are TRBV20-1 and TRBJ2-7; 8 positions match TRBD1. Germline CDR1 and CDR2: DFQATT and SNEGSKA (reference sequence). The CDR3 extends over 13 amino acids. Trimming removed 3 bases from V and 4 bases from J; junction bases left unmatched: 5. This chain's CDR3 is CSASRGQGYEQYF. The CDR3 DNA reads TGCAGTGCTAGTCGTGGACAGGGATACGAGCAGTACTTC.

This chain connects TRBV7-2 to TRBJ2-5, with 7 positions matching TRBD1. Unmatched junction bases numbered 7, after V lost 7 bases and J lost 2 bases. Germline V gene data show CDR1 as SGHTA and CDR2 as FQGNSA. This CDR3 comprises 14 residues. The CDR3 protein is CASTTEGAQETQYF. Written as DNA, the CDR3 is TGTGCCAGCACCACCGAGGGGGCACAAGAGACCCAGTACTTC.

V and J are TRBV6-1 and TRBJ2-7, with 7 bases that match TRBD1. Germline CDR1 and CDR2: MNHNS and SASEGT. The CDR3 covers 12 residues. Losses at the gene ends were 11 bases for V and 3 bases for J; bases not matched to a gene: 7. The CDR3 nucleotides are TGTGCCTCACAAAGACAGGGCTACGAGCAGTACTTC. It codes for CASQRQGYEQYF.

The chain carries TRBV12-3 or TRBV12-4 and TRBJ2-6; no reliable D call. V was trimmed by 0 bases and J by 0 bases, leaving 3 bases between them. CDR3 length: 15 amino acids. CDR3: CASSLASSGANVLTF. CDR3 sequence (DNA): TGTGCCAGCAGTTTAGCAAGCTCTGGGGCCAACGTCCTGACTTTC.

This chain links TRBV2 with TRBJ1-1; D is unresolved. The germline gives CDR1 SNHLY, CDR2 FYNNEI. The V end lost 9 bases, the J end lost 1 base, and 12 bases lay between the germline ends. The CDR3 is 13 amino acids. The DNA of the CDR3 is TGTGCCAGAAGTACCGATACGAACACTGAAGCTTTCTTT. Its translation is CARSTDTNTEAFF.